This T cell receptor (beta chain) came from a study of neoadjuvant anti-PD-1 for oral cavity cancer (dated by TCRdb to about 2021). About the study as a whole: Before curative-intent surgical resection, most patients were given three to four biweekly doses of nivolumab at 3 mg/kg. For patients who did not progress, a fourth nivolumab dose was given around day 43, followed by definitive surgical resection on days 50-56. Under RECIST 1.1, a patient counted as a responder if showing complete response, partial response or stable disease, and as a non-responder if showing progression. There were eleven to twelve patients in the parent correlative cohort, and the response rate was more than 25%.

As to this clone: Its antigen is currently not known. No much larger clonotype is one base removed from it; base qualities were not supplied.

The germline V gene encodes CDR1 LNHDA and CDR2 SQIVND (reference sequence). Cut back by 7 bases and 5 bases, the V and J ends lie 20 bases apart. The CDR3 starts with the cysteine, ends with the phenylalanine, and has 15 residues. Just CDR3 DNA is preserved here, 45 bases in frame from base 1. PBMC libraries used mostly approximately 480 ng of input genomic DNA for deep sequencing, with six replicates per sample. The immunoSEQ hsTCRbeta kit was used to prepare TCRbeta libraries according to the manufacturer's instructions. The completed libraries were mixed into a single pool at 3 nM, then sequenced with an Illumina NovaSeq 6000 S4 flow cell. Turning to the authors' computational methods: The immunoSEQ Analyzer was used for raw data preprocessing and quality control. The analysis was restricted to productive rearrangements, with each unique CDR3 amino acid sequence defining a clonotype. Repertoire clonality was estimated as the Gini-Simpson index, which was calculated using the R package tcR. Gini indices were compared with Student's t test, and associations with tumor size change were assessed by Pearson correlation. Entries here come from immuneACCESS through TCRdb and include only in-frame sequences with V and J called. Some clones fail to appear in such tables; in the studies checked, an unresolved V gene covers under half of the shortfall, and the cause of the remainder is unknown. V and J calls and clone size are as listed in that table; D and trimming were resolved from the DNA. Recorded for this sample are 60,000 to 80,000 clones; 79% of them occurred a single time. The top ten clones comprise 2.5% to 3% of the sample.

What the research found in general, with its limitations: The TCR analyses had only a few patients in each response group, and the authors called for validation in larger cohorts. Higher pretreatment blood Treg/Th17 ratios correlated with higher pretreatment blood TCRbeta clonality and lower post-treatment tumor TCRbeta clonality. After neoadjuvant nivolumab, significantly higher T cell clonality (Gini index) was found within PBMCs in non-responders than in responders.

The label giving this sample's time point can be read as: before neoadjuvant nivolumab. Patients had been newly diagnosed with stage II-IVA oral cavity squamous cell carcinoma, and no prior systemic or radiation treatment had been given to the patients. Everyone in the cohort had locally advanced, HPV-negative oral cavity squamous cell carcinoma. Peripheral blood mononuclear cells were analyzed directly, without maintenance or expansion in culture. Samples were obtained from a longitudinal correlative study of a single-arm phase II trial of neoadjuvant nivolumab in oral cavity squamous cell carcinoma. Subject-matched pre- and post-treatment PBMCs and tumors from three responders and three non-responders underwent genomic DNA-based TCRbeta sequencing. Peripheral blood mononuclear cells were drawn once before nivolumab treatment and a second time after treatment, when surgery took place. The Maxwell RSC DNA from Cells kit was used to extract genomic DNA from PBMCs.

This specimen consisted of PBMCs, obtained before nivolumab (anti-PD-1) treatment. This chain joins TRBV19 to TRBJ1-1, with the identity of the D gene unclear. This receptor was taken from a person between 35 and 79 years old with oral cavity squamous cell carcinoma. This receptor has the CDR3 CASTTRKAPGTEAFF. The nucleotide sequence is TGTGCCAGTACCACGAGAAAGGCCCCTGGGACTGAAGCTTTCTTT.